These 15 T cell receptor beta chains were sequenced from one sample in a study of OX40 agonist ivuxolimab in advanced cancers. Clones were sequenced by immunoSEQ multiplex PCR, and TCRdb holds only the in-frame ones, with some missing. The sample includes tens of thousands of clones, around four fifths seen only once; the top ten take around 2.1%. Specimen: CD4+ or CD8+ T cells sorted from blood, collected in a trial of the OX40 agonist ivuxolimab. Receptor source: an adult with an advanced solid tumor such as melanoma, head and neck, liver or kidney cancer.

The V call is TRBV7-9, the J call TRBJ2-1; possibly TRBD2 for D (5 bases). V was trimmed by 5 bases and J by 7 bases, leaving 15 bases between them. The germline CDR1 and CDR2 sequences are SEHNR and FQNEAQ (reference sequence). The CDR3 length is 14 residues. The CDR3 bases are TGTGCCAGCAGCCCGCCGGGGAGCATAAATGAGCAGTTCTTC. Translation: CASSPPGSINEQFF.

The table lists this clone with a count of one. The V and J genes are TRBV19 and TRBJ2-1, with TRBD2 identical over 8 bases. Trimming removed 5 bases from V and 0 bases from J; junction bases left unmatched: 6. From germline, CDR1 is LNHDA and CDR2 SQIVND (reference sequence). The CDR3 runs 16 residues. CDR3 region: CASSASGRVSYNEQFF. CDR3 coding DNA: TGTGCCAGTAGTGCCAGCGGGAGAGTCTCCTACAATGAGCAGTTCTTC.

The chain joins TRBV7-6 to TRBJ2-3; TRBD2 aligns across 7 bases. Per germline, CDR1 SGHVS and CDR2 FNYEAQ. This CDR3 has 15 amino acids. Unmatched junction bases numbered 6, after V lost 4 bases and J lost 2 bases. CDR3: CASSSQTSPTDTQYF. CDR3 bases: TGTGCCAGCAGCTCTCAGACTAGCCCCACAGATACGCAGTATTTT.

This clone has at least ten counts. Other DNA sequences in the same sample also yield this CDR3. The rearrangement links TRBV29-1 to TRBJ2-4; tentative D call: TRBD1 (6 bases). Deletions cut 2 bases from V and 7 bases from J, with 9 bases between. CDR1 is SQVTM and CDR2 is ANQGSEA in the germline V gene. The CDR3 is made up of 12 amino acids. This CDR3 reads CSVEIRGNIQYF. The CDR3 DNA is TGCAGCGTTGAAATTAGGGGGAACATTCAGTACTTC. Together with reference TRBV29-1 and TRBJ2-4, the CDR3 gives the full variable domain: SAVISQKPSRDICQRGTSLTIQCQVDSQVTMMFWYRQQPGQSLTLIATANQGSEATYESGFVIDKFPISRPNLTFSTLTVSNMSPEDSSIYLCSVEIRGNIQYFGAGTRLSVL.

The gene calls are TRBV5-1 and TRBJ2-2; maybe TRBD2 (5 bases). The V and J ends lost 0 bases and 1 base respectively, with 10 bases between them. Germline CDR1 and CDR2: SGHRS and YFSETQ. This CDR3 contains 16 residues. In DNA, the CDR3 is TGCGCCAGCAGCTTGGGAAGAGGGCTGAACACCGGGGAGCTGTTTTTT. It codes for CASSLGRGLNTGELFF. Variable domain in full (rest from reference TRBV5-1 and TRBJ2-2): KAGVTQTPRYLIKTRGQQVTLSCSPISGHRSVSWYQQTPGQGLQFLFEYFSETQRNKGNFPGRFSGRQFSNSRSEMNVSTLELGDSALYLCASSLGRGLNTGELFFGEGSRLTVL.

The chain employs TRBV30 and TRBJ1-3, with TRBD1 matching 10 bases. The CDR3 totals 15 residues. Germline V gene sequence: CDR1 GTSNPN, CDR2 SVGIG (reference sequence). The J segment lost 5 bases and the V segment lost 4 bases, leaving 8 bases of the junction unmatched. CDR3 nucleotide sequence: TGTGCCTGGACCCGGGACAGGGGAAGGAGAAACACCATATATTTT. This encodes CAWTRDRGRRNTIYF.

V gene TRBV28 combines with J gene TRBJ2-7; 8 bases are shared with TRBD2. The junction had 8 bases not matched to a gene; V was cut back by 10 bases and J by 0 bases. CDR3 size: 14 residues. In germline, CDR1 is MDHEN, CDR2 SYDVKM. CDR3 in DNA: TGTGCCACCTTGTTAGCGGGGCCCTCCTACGAGCAGTACTTC. Translating it yields CATLLAGPSYEQYF.

The CDR3 nucleotides read TGTGCCAGCAGCTTAGGGGTGGGATGGGAGACCCAGTACTTC. It translates to CASSLGVGWETQYF. The chain combines TRBV7-6 with TRBJ2-5; no clear D gene. This CDR3 region has 14 residues. V gave up 1 base and J gave up 5 bases, with 11 bases separating them. Germline CDR1 SGHVS, CDR2 FNYEAQ. Filled out from reference TRBV7-6 and TRBJ2-5, the complete variable domain reads GAGVSQSPRYKVTKRGQDVALRCDPISGHVSLYWYRQALGQGPEFLTYFNYEAQQDKSGLPNDRFSAERPEGSISTLTIQRTEQRDSAMYRCASSLGVGWETQYFGPGTRLLVL.

V and J are TRBV18 and TRBJ1-2; 7 bases line up with TRBD1. CDR3 length equals 15 residues. CDR1 KGHSH and CDR2 LQKENI come from the germline V gene. V was clipped by 0 bases and J by 4 bases; unmatched bases: 5. The CDR3 DNA is TGTGCCAGCTCACCACCGGGCAGGGGGATCTATGGCTACACCTTC. Its protein is CASSPPGRGIYGYTF.

V is TRBV19 and J is TRBJ1-2, with 7 bases lining up with TRBD1. Germline values: CDR1 LNHDA, CDR2 SQIVND (reference sequence). With V trimmed by 5 bases and J by 0 bases, 3 bases remained unmatched. This CDR3 has 14 residues. The CDR3 coding sequence is TGTGCCAGTAGTGGGACAGCAGCTAACTATGGCTACACCTTC. This sequence encodes CASSGTAANYGYTF.

This chain uses TRBV11-2 with TRBJ2-6; 8 bases align to TRBD1. The CDR3 has 18 residues. Germline-derived CDR1 and CDR2 are SGHAT and FQNNGV. V trimming: 5 bases; J trimming: 0 bases; junction bases outside the gene matches: 9. CDR3 loop: CASSLPRGRLSGANVLTF. CDR3 DNA: TGTGCCAGCAGCCTCCCCAGGGGGCGACTCTCTGGGGCCAACGTCCTGACTTTC.

This chain joins TRBV4-1 and TRBJ2-7; TRBD2 aligns across 10 bases. J was trimmed by 6 bases and V by 3 bases; bases with no gene match: 8. There are 15 residues in the CDR3. CDR1 is MGHRA and CDR2 is YSYEKL in the germline V gene. CDR3 amino acids: CASSQEKTSGVEQYF. In DNA form, the CDR3 reads TGCGCCAGCAGCCAGGAAAAAACTAGCGGGGTCGAGCAGTACTTC.

As regards this clone: One end of the junction does not line up with germline, which may come from a read error. V gene TRBV6-1 combines with J gene TRBJ2-7; D perhaps matches TRBD1 (7 bases). The CDR3 is 17 amino acids. Looked up from germline, CDR1 is MNHNS and CDR2 is SASEGT. The CDR3 sequence: CAISEPLGRQGTYEQYF. In nucleotides, the CDR3 is TGTGCCATCAGTGAGCCCCTCGGGAGACAGGGAACCTACGAGCAGTACTTC.

This clone showed up just a few times. The V gene is TRBV7-9, the J gene TRBJ2-5; a possible D gene is TRBD1 (6 bases). The CDR3 has 15 amino acids. Germline CDR1 is SEHNR and CDR2 is FQNEAQ (reference sequence). Trimming shortened V by 5 bases and J by 5 bases, and 18 bases separated the two germline ends. The CDR3 sequence is CASSPRTALRETQYF. As DNA, the CDR3 is TGTGCCAGCAGCCCGAGGACAGCCCTTCGTGAGACCCAGTACTTC.

The CDR3 nucleotides are TGTGCCAGCAGTTTAGCCTCCCCCGGACTCCCTATTGGGCAGTTCTTC. It codes for CASSLASPGLPIGQFF. The chain links TRBV27 to TRBJ2-1; TRBD2 is a possible D gene (5 bases). The CDR3 loop spans 16 amino acids. V lost 2 bases and J lost 12, with 23 bases in between. Germline CDR1 reads MNHEY; CDR2 reads SMNVEV (reference sequence).